This T cell receptor (beta chain) came from a study of response to subunit inactivated influenza vaccine. Study-level points and caveats: Seasonal influenza vaccination, on each occasion, was suggested by the authors to recruit few new T cells.

TCRdb called the RT-PCR reads again in MiXCR, with one record for every CDR3 protein. The sample includes 200,000 to 250,000 distinct CDR3 sequences, more than 10% seen only once; the top ten take 7.8%. Germline V gene sequence: CDR1 LGHNA, CDR2 YNFKEQ. The CDR3 extends over 15 amino acids. Trimming left V 0 bases short and J 2 bases short, with 8 bases between. The sample holds many counts of this clonotype. Its target is not known. This clonotype was sampled from a man aged 50 to 60 who received an inactivated influenza vaccine. The gene calls are TRBV4-2 and TRBJ2-1; D is uncertain. This material consisted of non-naive T cells sorted from PBMCs, taken around 14 days before vaccination. CDR3 coding DNA: TGTGCCAGCAGCCAAGAGGACCAGACCTACAATGAGCAGTTCTTC. This gives the protein CASSQEDQTYNEQFF.